The next 21 T cell receptor beta chains were all read from a single sample in a study of T-cell memory formation after mild COVID-19. TCRdb processed the 5' RACE reads anew with MiXCR; each CDR3 protein has one entry. The data contain around 420,000 distinct CDR3 sequences, approximately 24% of them singletons. The specimen sequenced was PBMCs or a T cell subset sorted from them (not recorded which). The receptors shown here come from an adult woman who had mild COVID-19 (a few samples of this study predate the infection). Cell type and time point are not known.

The chain combines TRBV2 with TRBJ2-3; possibly TRBD2 for D (5 bases). The germline V gene encodes CDR1 SNHLY and CDR2 FYNNEI. The CDR3 is made up of 13 amino acids. Trimming shortened V by 8 bases and J by 1 base, and 10 bases separated the two germline ends. The CDR3 DNA reads TGTGCCAGCGAGGAGGCGGGCACAGATACGCAGTATTTT. Translating gives CASEEAGTDTQYF.

The chain links TRBV5-1 to TRBJ2-6, with D uncertain. The CDR3 loop spans 15 amino acids. The germline V and J ends were trimmed by 5 bases and 4 bases, with 13 bases remaining between them. The germline gives CDR1 SGHRS, CDR2 YFSETQ. The chain's CDR3 is CASRDTASGANVLTF. The CDR3 DNA reads as TGCGCCAGCAGAGATACAGCTTCCGGGGCCAACGTCCTGACTTTC.

This clonotype has more than one count but fewer than ten. V is TRBV12-3 or TRBV12-4 and J is TRBJ1-5; D is perhaps TRBD1 (5 bases). V was pared by 6 bases and J by 0 bases, with 9 bases between. The CDR3 is 14 amino acids. The CDR3 loop reads CASSDSVSNQPQHF. The CDR3 nucleotides are TGTGCCAGCAGCGACAGTGTTAGCAATCAGCCCCAGCATTTT.

This clonotype occurred a few times. The chain joins TRBV7-2 to TRBJ2-7; TRBD1 agrees at 10 bases. V shed 5 bases and J 2 bases; nucleotides not matched to a gene: 6. The germline V gene has CDR1 SGHTA and CDR2 FQGNSA. The CDR3 runs to 15 residues. CDR3 amino acids: CASSRGGQGAYEQYF. In nucleotides, the CDR3 is TGTGCCAGCAGCCGAGGTGGACAGGGGGCCTACGAGCAGTACTTC.

Only a few counts were recorded for this clonotype. V and J are TRBV5-5 and TRBJ1-2, with 8 bases identical to TRBD1. The ends lost 2 bases at V and 4 bases at J; junction bases unmatched: 7. The CDR3 extends over 15 amino acids. CDR1 and CDR2 (germline): SGHKS, YYEKEE (reference sequence). In DNA, the CDR3 is TGTGCCAGCAGCTTAACTGGGGGACAGGTCTATGGCTACACCTTC. It translates to CASSLTGGQVYGYTF.

This chain joins TRBV19 and TRBJ2-7, with D possibly TRBD1 on 5 matching bases. The CDR3 runs 14 residues. V shed 5 bases and J shed 5 bases, with 16 bases lying between them. Germline V CDR1 and CDR2: LNHDA, SQIVND (reference sequence). The CDR3 DNA sequence: TGTGCCAGTAGTCGCCCAGGGTTAGTCAACGAGCAGTACTTC. Its protein is CASSRPGLVNEQYF.

This clonotype was seen many times. V gene TRBV29-1 combines with J gene TRBJ1-1; maybe TRBD1 (6 bases). V was pared by 6 bases and J by 4 bases, with 15 bases between. Germline V gene sequence: CDR1 SQVTM, CDR2 ANQGSEA. This CDR3 is built from 13 residues. CDR3: CSVGGATTTEAFF. The CDR3, as DNA: TGCAGCGTGGGGGGGGCAACGACCACTGAAGCTTTCTTT. Based on the CDR3 plus reference TRBV29-1 and TRBJ1-1, the full variable domain is SAVISQKPSRDICQRGTSLTIQCQVDSQVTMMFWYRQQPGQSLTLIATANQGSEATYESGFVIDKFPISRPNLTFSTLTVSNMSPEDSSIYLCSVGGATTTEAFFGQGTRLTVV.

This clonotype was observed a few times. V usage is TRBV5-1 and J usage is TRBJ2-3, with 7 bases fitting TRBD2. CDR1 is SGHRS, CDR2 YFSETQ, per germline. This CDR3 spans 15 amino acids. Trimming took 5 bases from V and 1 from J; bases not matched to a gene: 7. Here the CDR3 reads CASREEAGGTDTQYF. The CDR3 bases are TGCGCCAGCAGGGAAGAGGCGGGGGGCACAGATACGCAGTATTTT.

This clonotype was picked up a small number of times. The chain is built from TRBV5-1 and TRBJ1-1; D uncertain. V gave up 4 bases and J gave up 7 bases, with 8 bases separating them. CDR1 and CDR2 (germline): SGHRS, YFSETQ. The CDR3 is 11 residues long. The CDR3 region has the DNA TGCGCCAGCAGCACGGAGGTTGAAGCTTTCTTT. The encoded protein is CASSTEVEAFF. Full variable domain (outside the CDR3, taken from reference TRBV5-1 and TRBJ1-1): KAGVTQTPRYLIKTRGQQVTLSCSPISGHRSVSWYQQTPGQGLQFLFEYFSETQRNKGNFPGRFSGRQFSNSRSEMNVSTLELGDSALYLCASSTEVEAFFGQGTRLTVV.

This chain connects TRBV9 to TRBJ2-3, with TRBD1 matching 10 bases. The CDR3 length is 13 residues. The trim removed 6 bases at V and 4 bases at J, leaving 2 bases unmatched. CDR1 is SGDLS and CDR2 is YYNGEE in the germline V gene. CDR3 sequence (DNA): TGTGCCAGCACGACAGGGGGCGCAGATACGCAGTATTTT. Translating it yields CASTTGGADTQYF.

The rearrangement uses TRBV6-4 and TRBJ2-1, with 9 bases lining up with TRBD2. V dropped 0 bases and J dropped 11; count of bases not matched to a gene: 11. Per germline, CDR1 MRHNA and CDR2 SNTAGT. This CDR3 spans 16 amino acids. The CDR3 reads CASSDSGSGGFNQQFF. CDR3 bases: TGTGCCAGCAGTGACTCTGGTAGCGGGGGCTTTAATCAGCAGTTCTTC.

V usage is TRBV5-1 and J usage is TRBJ2-2, with TRBD2 as a possible D gene (5 bases). The germline gives CDR1 SGHRS, CDR2 YFSETQ. With 4 bases removed from V and 7 bases from J, the gap between germline ends came to 14 bases. The CDR3 is 14 residues long. This CDR3 reads CASSTDRAGGELFF. Here the CDR3 DNA reads TGCGCCAGCAGCACCGACCGCGCGGGCGGGGAGCTGTTTTTT. Full variable domain (remainder filled in from reference TRBV5-1 and TRBJ2-2): KAGVTQTPRYLIKTRGQQVTLSCSPISGHRSVSWYQQTPGQGLQFLFEYFSETQRNKGNFPGRFSGRQFSNSRSEMNVSTLELGDSALYLCASSTDRAGGELFFGEGSRLTVL.

This clonotype was seen more than once but under ten times. This chain joins TRBV19 and TRBJ1-1, with no clear D. There are 16 residues in the CDR3. Trimming removed 4 bases from V and 4 bases from J, with 19 bases in between. The germline V gene encodes CDR1 LNHDA and CDR2 SQIVND (reference sequence). The CDR3 protein is CASSTRSGRATTEAFF. In DNA form, the CDR3 reads TGTGCCAGTAGTACCCGGTCGGGTAGGGCGACCACTGAAGCTTTCTTT.

This sequence joins TRBV6-2 or TRBV6-3 and TRBJ1-4; D not certain. The CDR3 is 12 amino acids. CDR1 is MNHEY and CDR2 is SVGEGT in the germline V gene. V lost 7 bases, J lost 5 bases, and 8 bases lay in between. CDR3 in DNA: TGTGCCAGCAATAGCCCGAATGAAAAACTGTTTTTT. Its protein is CASNSPNEKLFF.

This clonotype turned up a few times. The chain is built from TRBV29-1 and TRBJ2-3; D possibly corresponds to TRBD2 (7 bases). This CDR3 region has 15 residues. The germline gives CDR1 SQVTM, CDR2 ANQGSEA. The V gene lost 0 bases and the J gene lost 8 bases, with 18 bases spanning the gap. CDR3 bases: TGCAGCGTTGAAGATCGAGGACGGGGGGCAAGTACGCAGTATTTT. Its protein is CSVEDRGRGASTQYF.

CDR3 region: CASSPSGGLRRGEQYF. CDR3 coding DNA: TGTGCCAGCAGCCCTAGCGGGGGGCTGAGGAGGGGTGAGCAGTACTTC. The chain has TRBV7-2 and TRBJ2-7; TRBD2 matches 11 bases. From germline, CDR1 is SGHTA and CDR2 FQGNSA. The CDR3 is 16 amino acids. V trimming: 5 bases; J trimming: 7 bases; junction bases outside the gene matches: 13.

This clonotype was seen a few times. The chain employs TRBV4-1 and TRBJ1-4; D gene ambiguous. Trimming removed 2 bases from V and 0 bases from J, with 10 bases in between. From germline, CDR1 is MGHRA and CDR2 YSYEKL. This CDR3 spans 16 amino acids. CDR3 nucleotide sequence: TGCGCCAGCAGCCAAAGCTCGGCAGCAACTAATGAAAAACTGTTTTTT. Translated: CASSQSSAATNEKLFF.

The rearrangement uses TRBV9 and TRBJ1-3; 7 positions agree with TRBD1. The V gene end was trimmed by 4 bases and the J gene end by 0 bases; junction bases not matched to a gene: 7. In germline, CDR1 is SGDLS, CDR2 YYNGEE. This CDR3 is 16 amino acids long. The CDR3 region is CASSRLDRASGNTIYF. The DNA of the CDR3 is TGTGCCAGCAGCCGTCTCGACAGGGCCTCTGGAAACACCATATATTTT.

This clonotype was seen many times. V and J are TRBV24-1 and TRBJ2-2, with a possible D match to TRBD1 (7 bases). Germline CDR1 KGHDR, CDR2 SFDVKD. The CDR3 length is 15 residues. The ends were cut back, 5 bases at V and 3 bases at J, with 12 bases in the middle. The CDR3 region is CATSGPRGDTGELFF. The DNA for the CDR3 is TGTGCCACCAGTGGGCCCAGGGGGGACACCGGGGAGCTGTTTTTT.

The rearrangement uses TRBV29-1 and TRBJ1-1; D might be TRBD1 (6 bases). The V gene's germline CDR1 is SQVTM and CDR2 ANQGSEA. V lost 6 bases and J lost 1, with 9 bases in between. The CDR3 is made up of 12 amino acids. CDR3 nucleotide sequence: TGCAGCGTGACGGACAGGAACACTGAAGCTTTCTTT. Translating gives CSVTDRNTEAFF.

This clonotype was counted many times. This chain's CDR3 is CASSLDISQETQYF. The CDR3 coding sequence is TGTGCCAGCAGCTTAGATATCAGTCAAGAGACCCAGTACTTC. V is TRBV11-3 and J is TRBJ2-5; D is unresolved. Per germline, CDR1 SGHNT and CDR2 YENEEA. V lost 0 bases and J 2 bases, leaving 7 bases between the germline ends. This CDR3 is built from 14 residues. Combining the CDR3 with reference TRBV11-3 and TRBJ2-5 gives the whole variable domain EAGVVQSPRYKIIEKKQPVAFWCNPISGHNTLYWYLQNLGQGPELLIRYENEEAVDDSQLPKDRFSAERLKGVDSTLKIQPAELGDSAVYLCASSLDISQETQYFGPGTRLLVL.